These 29 T cell receptor beta chains originate from one sample sequenced in a study of cytomegalovirus exposure and HLA in healthy donors. The PCR was carried out with 60 Vbeta primers and 13 Jbeta primers. Measured with immunoSEQ multiplex PCR; TCRdb has only the in-frame clones, and not every one. This sample yields over 100,000 clones, of which over 80% are seen a single time; 1.5% to 1.7% belongs to the top ten. Sequenced: PBMCs. The receptors stem from a man aged 40-49 years in good health and CMV-seronegative.

The J gene is TRBJ2-2, the V gene TRBV7-2, with TRBD2 as a possible D gene (6 bases). Germline V CDR1 and CDR2: SGHTA, FQGNSA. The CDR3 totals 16 residues. V shed 2 bases and J shed 1 base, with 11 bases lying between them. CDR3: CASSLQIGGNTGELFF. The CDR3 DNA sequence: TGTGCCAGCAGCTTACAGATCGGGGGGAACACCGGGGAGCTGTTTTTT.

The chain carries TRBV11-3 and TRBJ1-1, with D possibly being TRBD1 (5 bases). Trimming stripped 3 bases from V and 8 bases from J, with 13 bases between. The CDR3 sequence is 13 residues long. Germline CDR1 and CDR2: SGHNT and YENEEA. Written as DNA, the CDR3 is TGTGCCAGCAGCTTGGTGACAGAGACCGAAGCTTTCTTT. Translating gives CASSLVTETEAFF. Based on the CDR3 plus reference TRBV11-3 and TRBJ1-1, the full variable domain is EAGVVQSPRYKIIEKKQPVAFWCNPISGHNTLYWYLQNLGQGPELLIRYENEEAVDDSQLPKDRFSAERLKGVDSTLKIQPAELGDSAVYLCASSLVTETEAFFGQGTRLTVV.

The chain combines TRBV29-1 with TRBJ1-1, with 7 bases identical to TRBD1. Per germline, CDR1 SQVTM and CDR2 ANQGSEA. Losses at the gene ends were 8 bases for V and 1 base for J; bases not matched to a gene: 10. This CDR3 has 14 residues. CDR3 amino acids: CSSSRDSPNTEAFF. The CDR3 DNA reads TGCAGCTCCAGCCGGGACAGCCCGAACACTGAAGCTTTCTTT.

The chain has TRBV5-1 and TRBJ1-1; D call uncertain. CDR3 length equals 15 residues. Germline CDR1 reads SGHRS; CDR2 reads YFSETQ. V was cut by 3 bases and J by 0 bases, with 12 bases left in between. The CDR3 DNA reads TGCGCCAGCAGCTCCTCACAGCTCATGAACACTGAAGCTTTCTTT. Its translation: CASSSSQLMNTEAFF.

The CDR3 loop is CASSLVRMGQAGANVLTF. Written as DNA, the CDR3 is TGTGCCAGCAGCTTAGTACGTATGGGGCAAGCCGGGGCCAACGTCCTGACTTTC. V gene TRBV7-9 combines with J gene TRBJ2-6, with D possibly matching TRBD1 (5 bases). Germline V gene sequence: CDR1 SEHNR, CDR2 FQNEAQ (reference sequence). This CDR3 comprises 18 residues. The V and J ends lost 1 base and 4 bases respectively, with 17 bases between them.

The chain has TRBV9 and TRBJ2-3, with D unclear. Trimming took off 0 bases at V and 4 bases at J, with 9 bases between the two ends. The V gene's germline CDR1 is SGDLS and CDR2 YYNGEE. The CDR3 length is 14 residues. This CDR3 reads CASSVVGVADTQYF. For the CDR3, the DNA is TGTGCCAGCAGCGTAGTCGGAGTCGCAGATACGCAGTATTTT.

The chain couples TRBV5-4 to TRBJ2-2; 7 bases are shared with TRBD2. Germline values: CDR1 SGHNT, CDR2 YYREEE (reference sequence). Germline trimming cut 7 bases from V and 5 bases from J; bases unmatched to any gene: 14. This CDR3 region has 16 residues. CDR3 coding DNA: TGTGCCAGCGGCCCCGGGAGGACCACGAGAACCGGGGAGCTGTTTTTT. Protein product: CASGPGRTTRTGELFF.

The chain uses TRBV7-9 and TRBJ1-2; no reliable D call. Germline loops: CDR1 SEHNR, CDR2 FQNEAQ (reference sequence). The CDR3 loop spans 13 amino acids. V was shortened by 5 bases and J by 6 bases, with 13 bases between the two germline ends. The CDR3 region is CASSTGIENGYTF. In DNA form, the CDR3 reads TGTGCCAGCAGCACCGGGATAGAAAATGGCTACACCTTC.

The CDR3 spells CASSGIDRGRLVGELFF. CDR3 bases: TGTGCCAGCAGCGGGATTGACAGGGGGCGTTTGGTCGGGGAGCTGTTTTTT. The gene calls are TRBV5-6 and TRBJ2-2; 10 bases align to TRBD1. Germline values: CDR1 SGHDT, CDR2 YYEEEE. V lost 4 bases and J lost 7; bases outside the gene matches: 13. CDR3 size: 17 residues.

The chain carries TRBV19 and TRBJ1-6; 8 bases fit TRBD1. V lost 7 bases, J lost 5 bases, and 4 bases stayed unmatched. The length of the CDR3 is 14 residues. Germline V gives CDR1 LNHDA, CDR2 SQIVND (reference sequence). This CDR3 is CASMWGQDNSPLHF. CDR3 DNA: TGTGCCAGTATGTGGGGACAGGATAATTCACCCCTCCACTTT.

V gene TRBV6-1 combines with J gene TRBJ2-7; 8 bases are a match to TRBD1. V was clipped by 2 bases and J by 5 bases; unmatched bases: 8. Germline CDR1 is MNHNS and CDR2 is SASEGT. The CDR3 length is 15 residues. CDR3 coding DNA: TGTGCCAGCAGTGAAACTCAGGGGGCTTTGAACGAGCAGTACTTC. It specifies CASSETQGALNEQYF.

The DNA of the CDR3 is TGCGCCAGCAGCTTGGAGGGGCCGAGACACTATAATTCACCCCTCCACTTT. Translated: CASSLEGPRHYNSPLHF. The chain recombines TRBV5-1 with TRBJ1-6; weak D call: TRBD1 (5 bases). The CDR3 extends over 17 amino acids. The V gene lost 0 bases and the J gene lost 3 bases, with 13 bases spanning the gap. The V gene's germline CDR1 is SGHRS and CDR2 YFSETQ.

The CDR3 nucleotides are TGTGCCAGCAGCTCCGACAGGGGTCGGGTCGGGGAGCTGTTTTTT. It is translated as CASSSDRGRVGELFF. The rearrangement links TRBV5-4 to TRBJ2-2; 8 bases match TRBD1. The CDR3 has 15 amino acids. Germline V gives CDR1 SGHNT, CDR2 YYREEE (reference sequence). J was trimmed by 7 bases and V by 3 bases; bases with no gene match: 8.

This clone has more than one count but fewer than ten. The chain links TRBV27 to TRBJ2-1; D uncertain. The CDR3 is 11 amino acids. V lost 2 bases and J lost 7, with 3 bases in between. Germline assignment: CDR1 MNHEY and CDR2 SMNVEV (reference sequence). CDR3 loop: CASSLANEQFF. The CDR3 nucleotides read TGTGCCAGCAGTTTAGCGAATGAGCAGTTCTTC.

The V and J genes are TRBV4-3 and TRBJ1-1, with D hard to call. V dropped 0 bases and J dropped 3 bases, with 5 bases sitting between them. CDR3 length: 13 residues. Germline values: CDR1 LGHNA, CDR2 YSLEER. The CDR3 loop is CASSQDRDTEAFF. In DNA form, the CDR3 reads TGCGCCAGCAGCCAAGATCGGGACACTGAAGCTTTCTTT.

This chain connects TRBV9 to TRBJ2-7; 9 nucleotides agree with TRBD1. V shed 4 bases, J shed 0 bases, and the junction held 8 bases outside the gene matches. Germline V gene sequence: CDR1 SGDLS, CDR2 YYNGEE. The CDR3 contains 16 residues. CDR3 loop: CASSPSGTGSSYEQYF. The CDR3 DNA reads TGTGCCAGCAGCCCCTCCGGGACAGGGAGCTCCTACGAGCAGTACTTC.

The rearrangement links TRBV11-2 to TRBJ2-2, with TRBD1 identical over 7 bases. V trimming: 3 bases; J trimming: 6 bases; junction bases outside the gene matches: 7. The CDR3 has 15 residues. Germline V gives CDR1 SGHAT, CDR2 FQNNGV. The CDR3 bases are TGTGCCAGCAGCTTCGGTGAACAGGGGCCCGGGGAGCTGTTTTTT. Its translation is CASSFGEQGPGELFF.

The genes are TRBV7-3 and TRBJ1-2, with 8 positions matching TRBD1. Germline assignment: CDR1 SGHTA and CDR2 FQGTGA. V lost 6 bases and J lost 4; bases outside the gene matches: 16. The CDR3 is 17 residues long. Here the CDR3 DNA reads TGTGCCAGCAGACCCCGGACAGGGAAGGGTAAGGGCTATGGCTACACCTTC. Its translation: CASRPRTGKGKGYGYTF.

V and J are TRBV29-1 and TRBJ2-1; 10 nucleotides match TRBD2. This CDR3 has 13 residues. The V and J ends lost 5 bases and 14 bases, in that order; junction bases with no gene match: 12. CDR1 SQVTM and CDR2 ANQGSEA come from the germline V gene. CDR3 residues: CSVTGTSEPPEFF. Here the CDR3 DNA reads TGCAGCGTTACCGGGACTAGCGAGCCCCCCGAGTTCTTC.

The chain is built from TRBV10-2 and TRBJ1-2; TRBD1 matches 8 bases. This CDR3 comprises 13 residues. Germline V gives CDR1 WSHSY, CDR2 SAAADI. J gave up 6 bases and V 6 bases, and 6 bases lay outside the gene matches. The CDR3 DNA sequence: TGCGCCAGCAGCTTAGACAGGGGCGATGGCTACACCTTC. This translates into CASSLDRGDGYTF.

The rearrangement uses TRBV11-1 and TRBJ2-1; TRBD2 matches 8 bases. The CDR3 extends over 16 amino acids. V was pared by 2 bases and J by 5 bases, with 8 bases of the junction left unmatched. Germline values: CDR1 SGHAT, CDR2 FQDESV (reference sequence). The DNA for the CDR3 is TGTGCCAGCAGCTTAACGCGGGAGGCGGAAAACAATGAGCAGTTCTTC. Its translation: CASSLTREAENNEQFF. Together with reference TRBV11-1 and TRBJ2-1, the CDR3 gives the full variable domain: EAEVAQSPRYKITEKSQAVAFWCDPISGHATLYWYRQILGQGPELLVQFQDESVVDDSQLPKDRFSAERLKGVDSTLKIQPAELGDSAMYLCASSLTREAENNEQFFGPGTRLTVL.

This chain joins TRBV2 and TRBJ1-3; 7 bases match TRBD1. The J segment lost 3 bases and the V segment lost 3 bases, leaving 11 bases of the junction unmatched. Germline CDR1 reads SNHLY; CDR2 reads FYNNEI. The CDR3 has 17 amino acids. CDR3 amino acids: CASSEAVDRVGGNTIYF. The CDR3 DNA sequence: TGTGCCAGCAGTGAGGCCGTTGACAGGGTTGGTGGAAACACCATATATTTT.

The genes are TRBV7-3 and TRBJ2-3, with D perhaps TRBD2 (7 bases). This CDR3 has 18 amino acids. Trimming pared 2 bases from V and 4 bases from J, leaving 22 bases between. Germline CDR1 reads SGHTA; CDR2 reads FQGTGA. The CDR3 is CASSLWGGAIEVADTQYF. CDR3 DNA: TGTGCCAGCAGCTTATGGGGGGGGGCTATTGAGGTCGCAGATACGCAGTATTTT. Filled out from reference TRBV7-3 and TRBJ2-3, the complete variable domain reads GAGVSQTPSNKVTEKGKYVELRCDPISGHTALYWYRQSLGQGPEFLIYFQGTGAADDSGLPNDRFFAVRPEGSVSTLKIQRTERGDSAVYLCASSLWGGAIEVADTQYFGPGTRLTVL.

V gene TRBV5-1 combines with J gene TRBJ2-5, with TRBD2 matching 8 bases. The V gene end was trimmed by 5 bases and the J gene end by 2 bases; junction bases not matched to a gene: 2. The CDR3 is 13 amino acids. Germline CDR1 is SGHRS and CDR2 is YFSETQ. The CDR3 sequence is CASRASGQETQYF. The CDR3 coding sequence is TGCGCCAGCAGAGCTAGCGGGCAAGAGACCCAGTACTTC.

The chain uses TRBV20-1 and TRBJ2-3; perhaps TRBD1 as D (5 bases). V gave up 4 bases and J gave up 3 bases, with 5 bases separating them. The CDR3 sequence is 11 residues long. CDR1 and CDR2 from the germline V gene are DFQATT and SNEGSKA (reference sequence). This chain's CDR3 is CSATGTDTQYF. Written as DNA, the CDR3 is TGCAGTGCTACAGGGACAGATACGCAGTATTTT.

CDR3 residues: CASSSAGGNYGYTF. The CDR3 nucleotides read TGTGCCAGCAGCTCCGCGGGGGGTAACTATGGCTACACCTTC. The chain links TRBV7-3 to TRBJ1-2; D is perhaps TRBD1 (5 bases). The CDR3 length is 14 residues. Germline V gives CDR1 SGHTA, CDR2 FQGTGA. With 4 bases removed from V and 1 base from J, the gap between germline ends came to 10 bases. The full variable domain, in which reference TRBV7-3 and TRBJ1-2 provide the parts outside the CDR3, is GAGVSQTPSNKVTEKGKYVELRCDPISGHTALYWYRQSLGQGPEFLIYFQGTGAADDSGLPNDRFFAVRPEGSVSTLKIQRTERGDSAVYLCASSSAGGNYGYTFGSGTRLTVV.

The chain uses TRBV5-1 and TRBJ2-5; a possible D gene is TRBD1 (5 bases). Judging by the DNA end, TRBJ2-7 fits better; the J call may be wrong. The germline CDR1 and CDR2 sequences are SGHRS and YFSETQ. CDR3 size: 14 residues. The CDR3 here is CASSLDRNIYEQYF. In nucleotides, the CDR3 is TGCGCCAGCAGCTTGGACAGGAATATCTACGAGCAGTACTTC.

The chain couples TRBV5-1 to TRBJ2-5; no reliable D call. The J call may not be correct, given that the DNA end is closer to TRBJ2-7. Per germline, CDR1 SGHRS and CDR2 YFSETQ. CDR3 size: 11 residues. The CDR3 DNA sequence: TGCGCCAGCAGCTCCTCCTACGAGCAGTACTTC. This codes for CASSSSYEQYF.

The chain has TRBV7-3 and TRBJ2-1; 11 nucleotides align to TRBD2. This CDR3 contains 20 residues. Germline loops: CDR1 SGHTA, CDR2 FQGTGA. Germline trimming cut 2 bases from V and 0 bases from J; bases unmatched to any gene: 12. The DNA of the CDR3 is TGTGCCAGCAGCTTAGGCCCTAGCGGGAGGAGCCCCCCCTCCTACAATGAGCAGTTCTTC. As protein: CASSLGPSGRSPPSYNEQFF. The full variable domain, rest sourced from reference TRBV7-3 and TRBJ2-1, is GAGVSQTPSNKVTEKGKYVELRCDPISGHTALYWYRQSLGQGPEFLIYFQGTGAADDSGLPNDRFFAVRPEGSVSTLKIQRTERGDSAVYLCASSLGPSGRSPPSYNEQFFGPGTRLTVL.